This TCR beta chain is from a study of post-analysis software for immune sequencing data. Study-level results: F measure showed strong co-clustering of same-batch samples. Patients showed TRBV5-6, TRBV5-1 and TRBV20-1 among five TRBV segments more frequent than in controls. When compared against controls, multiple sclerosis patients showed significantly lower normalized Chao1 diversity.

CDR1 and CDR2 (germline): SEHNR, FQNEAQ (reference sequence). This CDR3 has 14 amino acids. V lost 8 bases and J 4 bases, leaving 18 bases between the germline ends. Built from TCR beta cDNA, the libraries had unique molecular identifiers in them. Between about 1 and 11 million T cells gave rise to roughly 0.5 million cDNA molecules. Via MiXCR, TCRdb re-called the PCR reads, giving one row per CDR3 protein. The repertoire holds about 200,000 distinct CDR3 sequences, with 29% as singletons. Comments on this clonotype: Its antigen is still unknown. This may come from a read error, since a much larger clone is one base off.

J is TRBJ2-7 and V is TRBV7-9; a weak D match, TRBD1 (6 bases). The sample comprised blood. The TCR sequence derives from a girl aged 2-17 years with multiple sclerosis. The CDR3 DNA is TGTGCCAGCGGCCGTGGAAGGGACACGTACGAGCAGTACTTC. The encoded protein is CASGRGRDTYEQYF.